A single TCR beta chain is shown here with its context. The data stem from a study of blood T cell repertoires in COVID-19. The overall study: Donors of Cohort 3 who recovered were those that had two negative PCRs, clearance, or symptom resolution. Both acute and convalescent COVID-19 samples were obtained from the United States, Italy and Spain.

CDR1 and CDR2 (germline): SGHDT, YYEEEE. Trimming cost V 4 bases and J 8 bases, with 13 bases left between them. The CDR3 consists of 13 residues. Per the original data handling: The assay estimated nucleated cells by amplifying reference gene primers. Sequenced by immunoSEQ multiplex PCR; TCRdb stores in-frame clones only, minus some. V and J calls and clone size follow that table, whereas D and trimming were derived from the DNA. The sample contains over 250,000 clones, approximately 90% of which appear only once. The sample taken for sequencing was PBMCs or T cells enriched from blood (not recorded which). The receptor was isolated from a woman aged 55 to 70 in a cohort exposed to, infected with or recovered from COVID-19 (not recorded which). The chain carries TRBV5-6 and TRBJ2-1; D is undetermined. CDR3: CASSPWSRDEQFF. The CDR3 nucleotides are TGTGCCAGCAGCCCTTGGTCTCGCGATGAGCAGTTCTTC.